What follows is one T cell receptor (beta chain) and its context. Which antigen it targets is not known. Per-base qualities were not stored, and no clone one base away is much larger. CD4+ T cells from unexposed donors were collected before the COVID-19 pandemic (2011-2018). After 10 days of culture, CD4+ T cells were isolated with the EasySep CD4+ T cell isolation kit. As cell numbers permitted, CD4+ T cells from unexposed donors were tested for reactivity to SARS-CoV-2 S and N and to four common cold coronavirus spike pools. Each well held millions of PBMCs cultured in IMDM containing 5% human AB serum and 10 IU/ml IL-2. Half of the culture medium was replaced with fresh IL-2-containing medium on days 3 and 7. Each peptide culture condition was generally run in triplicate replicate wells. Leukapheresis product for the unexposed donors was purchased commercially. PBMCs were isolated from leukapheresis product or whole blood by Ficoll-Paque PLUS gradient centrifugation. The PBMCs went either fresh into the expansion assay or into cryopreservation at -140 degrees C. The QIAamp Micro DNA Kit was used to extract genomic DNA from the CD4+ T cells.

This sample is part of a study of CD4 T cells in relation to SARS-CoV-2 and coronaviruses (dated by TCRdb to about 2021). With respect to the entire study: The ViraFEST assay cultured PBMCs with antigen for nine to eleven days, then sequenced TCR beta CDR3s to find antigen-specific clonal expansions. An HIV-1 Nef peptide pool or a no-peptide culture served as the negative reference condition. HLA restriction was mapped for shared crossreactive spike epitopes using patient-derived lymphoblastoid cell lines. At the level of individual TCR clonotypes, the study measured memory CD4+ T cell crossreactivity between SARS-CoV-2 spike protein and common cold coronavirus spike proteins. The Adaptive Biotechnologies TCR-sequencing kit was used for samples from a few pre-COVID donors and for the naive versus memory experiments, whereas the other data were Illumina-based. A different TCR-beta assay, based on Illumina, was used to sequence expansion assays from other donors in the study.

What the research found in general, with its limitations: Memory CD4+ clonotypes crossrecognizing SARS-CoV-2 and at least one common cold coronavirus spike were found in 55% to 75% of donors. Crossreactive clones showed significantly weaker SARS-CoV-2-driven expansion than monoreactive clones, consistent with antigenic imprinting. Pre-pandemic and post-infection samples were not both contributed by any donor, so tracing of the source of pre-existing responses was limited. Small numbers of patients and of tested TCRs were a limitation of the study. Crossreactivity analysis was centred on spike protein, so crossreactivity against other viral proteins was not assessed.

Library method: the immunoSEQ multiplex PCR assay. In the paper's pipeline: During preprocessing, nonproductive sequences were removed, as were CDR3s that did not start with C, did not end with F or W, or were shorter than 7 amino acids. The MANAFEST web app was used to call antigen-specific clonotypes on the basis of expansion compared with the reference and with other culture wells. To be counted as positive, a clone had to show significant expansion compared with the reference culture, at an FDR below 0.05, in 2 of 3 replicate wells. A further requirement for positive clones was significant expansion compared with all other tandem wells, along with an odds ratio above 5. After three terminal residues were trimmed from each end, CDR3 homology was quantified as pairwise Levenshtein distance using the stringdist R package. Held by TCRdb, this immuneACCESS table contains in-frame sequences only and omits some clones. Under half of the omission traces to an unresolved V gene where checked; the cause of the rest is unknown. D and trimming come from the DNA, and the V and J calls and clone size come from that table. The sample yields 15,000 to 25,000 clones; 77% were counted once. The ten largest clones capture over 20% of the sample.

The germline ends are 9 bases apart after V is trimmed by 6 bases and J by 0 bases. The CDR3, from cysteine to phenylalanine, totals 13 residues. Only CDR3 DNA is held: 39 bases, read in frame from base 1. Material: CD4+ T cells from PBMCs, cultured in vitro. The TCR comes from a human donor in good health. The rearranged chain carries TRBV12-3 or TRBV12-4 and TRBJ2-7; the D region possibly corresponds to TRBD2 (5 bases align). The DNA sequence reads TGTGCCAGCAGCCCGGAGGTCTCCTACGAGCAGTACTTC. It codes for CASSPEVSYEQYF.